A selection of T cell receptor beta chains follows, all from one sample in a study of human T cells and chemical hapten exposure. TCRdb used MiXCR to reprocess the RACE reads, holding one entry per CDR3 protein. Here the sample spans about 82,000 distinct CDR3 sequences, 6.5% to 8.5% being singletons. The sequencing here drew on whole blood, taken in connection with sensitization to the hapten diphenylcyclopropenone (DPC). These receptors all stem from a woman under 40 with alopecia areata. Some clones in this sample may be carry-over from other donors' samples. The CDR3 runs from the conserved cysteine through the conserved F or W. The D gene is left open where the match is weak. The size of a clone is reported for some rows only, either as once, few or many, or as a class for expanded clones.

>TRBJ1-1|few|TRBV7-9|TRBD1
TGTGCCAGCAGCCCAAAACCGACAGGGGGCATTGGCACTGAAGCTTTCTTT
CASSPKPTGGIGTEAFF
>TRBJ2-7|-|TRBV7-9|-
TGTGCCAGCAGCTTAGACCGGGCTCTCTACGAGCAGTACTTC
CASSLDRALYEQYF
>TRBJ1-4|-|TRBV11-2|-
TGTGCCAGCAGCAGACCGTATATCGGGACTACTACAGAAAAACTGTTTTTT
CASSRPYIGTTTEKLFF
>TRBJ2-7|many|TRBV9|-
TGTGCCAGCGGTGACGGGTACGAGCAGTACTTC
CASGDGYEQYF
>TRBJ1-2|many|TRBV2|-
TGTGCCAGCAGTGAGGAGGGAAACTATGGCTACACCTTC
CASSEEGNYGYTF
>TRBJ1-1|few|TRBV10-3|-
TGTGCCATCAGGGCAGAGATGAACACTGAAGCTTTCTTT
CAIRAEMNTEAFF
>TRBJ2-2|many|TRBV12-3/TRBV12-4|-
TGTGCCAGCAGGGTGGCCGGGGAGCTGTTTTTT
CASRVAGELFF
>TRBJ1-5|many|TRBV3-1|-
TGTGCCAGCAGCCCTAACCAGGGTTTCCAGCCCCAGCATTTT
CASSPNQGFQPQHF
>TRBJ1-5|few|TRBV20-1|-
TGCAGTGCTAGAGATCCGGACGGTAATAGCAATCAGCCCCAGCATTTT
CSARDPDGNSNQPQHF
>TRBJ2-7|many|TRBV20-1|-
TGCAGTGCTCTGAGGCCTGGGGGTCGGGCCTACGAGCAGTACTTC
CSALRPGGRAYEQYF
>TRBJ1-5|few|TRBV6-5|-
TGTGCCAGCAGTCGAGGGGGAGATCCATATCAGCCCCAGCATTTT
CASSRGGDPYQPQHF
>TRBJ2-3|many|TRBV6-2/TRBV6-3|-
TGTGCCAGCATCTCCGACACAGATACGCAGTATTTT
CASISDTDTQYF
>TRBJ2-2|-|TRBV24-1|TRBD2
TGTGCCACCAGAGATTCTAGCGGGGGTTCGACCACCGGGGAGCTGTTTTTT
CATRDSSGGSTTGELFF
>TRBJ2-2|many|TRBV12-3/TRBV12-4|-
TGTGCCAGCAGGCCCGACACCGCGGGGGAGCTGTTTTTT
CASRPDTAGELFF
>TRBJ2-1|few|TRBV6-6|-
TGTGCCAGCAGGACAGGTGAACTCTCCTACAATGAGCAGTTCTTC
CASRTGELSYNEQFF
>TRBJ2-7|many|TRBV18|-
TGTGCCAGCTCACCCCAGCGGGCGACCTACGAGCAGTACTTC
CASSPQRATYEQYF
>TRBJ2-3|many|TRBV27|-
TGTGCCAGCAGTTTAGAGGCTATCACAGATACGCAGTATTTT
CASSLEAITDTQYF
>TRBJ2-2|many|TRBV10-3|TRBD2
TGTGCCATCAGTGAGAATCCGGGACTAGCGGGGGTGGAGAAGGCCGGGGAGCTGTTTTTT
CAISENPGLAGVEKAGELFF
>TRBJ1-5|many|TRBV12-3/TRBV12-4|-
TGTGCCAGCAGCCCCACGGGGCTCTCGGGTAGCAATCAGCCCCAGCATTTT
CASSPTGLSGSNQPQHF
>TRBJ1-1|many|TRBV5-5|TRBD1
TGTGCCAGCAGCTTGGAGGACAGGGTGAACACTGAAGCTTTCTTT
CASSLEDRVNTEAFF
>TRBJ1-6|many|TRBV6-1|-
TGTGCCAGCAGTCCAGCCGGGACCTATAATTCACCCCTCCACTTT
CASSPAGTYNSPLHF
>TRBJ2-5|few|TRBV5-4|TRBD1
TGTGCCAGCAGCAGCGCCCGGGACAGGGGAGAGACCCAGTACTTC
CASSSARDRGETQYF
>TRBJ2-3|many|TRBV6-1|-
TGTGCCAGCAAAGAGGGTCAGGGGTTGGCAGATACGCAGTATTTT
CASKEGQGLADTQYF
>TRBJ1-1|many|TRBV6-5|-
TGTGCCAGCAGTTCCCCTAGAGACACTGAAGCTTTCTTT
CASSSPRDTEAFF
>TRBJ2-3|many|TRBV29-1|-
TGCAGCGGAAAAAGGGAGAGCGGCACAGATACGCAGTATTTT
CSGKRESGTDTQYF
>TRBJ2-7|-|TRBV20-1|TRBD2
TGCAGTGCTAGAGATACTAGCGGGGTCTCCTACGAGCAGTACTTC
CSARDTSGVSYEQYF
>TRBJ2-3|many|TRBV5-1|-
TGCGCCAGCAGCTTGGACGGAGGAACAGATACGCAGTATTTT
CASSLDGGTDTQYF
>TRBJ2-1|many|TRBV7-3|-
TGTGCCAGCAGCTTAGAAATCGGGGGTGTTGGCCATGAGCAGTTCTTC
CASSLEIGGVGHEQFF
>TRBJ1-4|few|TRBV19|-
TGTGCCAGTACCTCAGGGGTCACGGTTAATAATGAAAAACTGTTTTTT
CASTSGVTVNNEKLFF
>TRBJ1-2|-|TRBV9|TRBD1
TGTGCCAGCAGCCCTTTCCGACAGGGAAGGGGGTCGAACTATGGCTACACCTTC
CASSPFRQGRGSNYGYTF
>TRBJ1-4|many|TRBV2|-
TGTGCCAGCAGTGACAATAACAGGTTTAGCGTTTTT
CASSDNNRFSVF
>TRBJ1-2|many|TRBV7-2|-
TGTGCCAGCAGCCAACTAAGGCGGGGTAACTATGGCTACACCTTC
CASSQLRRGNYGYTF
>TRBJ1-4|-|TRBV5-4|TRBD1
TGTGCCAGCAGCCCTTCCTACAGGGGTGAAAAACTGTTTTTT
CASSPSYRGEKLFF
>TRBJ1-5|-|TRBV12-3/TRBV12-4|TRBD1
TGTGCCAGCAGATCCACAGGGGTTCAGCCCCAGCATTTT
CASRSTGVQPQHF
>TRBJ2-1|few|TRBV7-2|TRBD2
TGTGCCAGCAGCTTAGCGGGGGGGTACTACAATGAGCAGTTCTTC
CASSLAGGYYNEQFF
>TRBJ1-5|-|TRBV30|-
TGTGCCTGGAGCCCCGGGTCGAGGCAGCCCCAGCATTTT
CAWSPGSRQPQHF
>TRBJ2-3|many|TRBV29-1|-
TGCAGCGTTGGGACTCGGGCCGGAGGGGGCTCGGATACGCAGTATTTT
CSVGTRAGGGSDTQYF
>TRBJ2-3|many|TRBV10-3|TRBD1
TGTGCCACCCGGGGGCAGACAGGGGTAGGAGATACGCAGTATTTT
CATRGQTGVGDTQYF
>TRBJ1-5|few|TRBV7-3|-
TGTGCCAGCAGCTCCGACCCGGATCAGCCCCAGCATTTT
CASSSDPDQPQHF
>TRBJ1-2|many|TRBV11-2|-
TGTGCCAGCAGCTTCTCACATGACTTTAACTATGGCTACACCTTC
CASSFSHDFNYGYTF